This TCR beta chain was sequenced during a study of blood T cell repertoires in COVID-19. Study in general: The origin of the acute and convalescent COVID-19 samples was the United States, Italy and Spain. T cells, B-cell-depleted T cells, or PBMCs provided the cDNA or gDNA that served as material.

V gave up 4 bases and J gave up 6 bases; unmatched junction bases: 5. The germline CDR1 and CDR2 sequences are SNHLY and FYNNEI. The CDR3 spans 14 residues. Original processing methods: Reference gene primer amplification yielded estimated nucleated cell counts. Here immunoSEQ multiplex PCR was the method, and the copy in TCRdb shows in-frame clones only, minus some. The V and J calls and clone size were taken over from that table, and D and trimming were inferred from the DNA. The table lists 120,000 to 150,000 clones, 81% of them singletons, with roughly 8.4% in the top ten. The chain has TRBV2 and TRBJ1-5; 8 bases are shared with TRBD1. This TCR was recovered from a human donor with acute or convalescent COVID-19. The donor label of this sample is uncertain. Sample: peripheral blood. The CDR3 spells CASSGTGRGQPQHF. As DNA, the CDR3 is TGTGCCAGCAGTGGGACAGGGAGGGGTCAGCCCCAGCATTTT.